Sequencing of this T cell receptor beta chain was carried out in a study of identical twins. Each CDR3 protein gets one entry after TCRdb re-called the 5' RACE reads with MiXCR. The table shows roughly 750,000 distinct CDR3 sequences, with around 21% occurring only once. Findings and limits, study-wide: Researchers reported weaker excess twin sharing in beta out-of-frame sequences. Whereas memory repertoires showed no such difference, abundant cord blood beta clonotypes carried fewer insertions.

With regard to this clonotype: What it recognizes is unknown.

CDR1 and CDR2 from the germline V gene are SEHNR and FQNEAQ (reference sequence). The CDR3 totals 16 residues. The V and J ends lost 6 bases and 0 bases respectively, with 18 bases between them. Another study also made use of these data, one on T cells expressing NK-cell markers.

Sequencing was performed on PBMCs. The V and J genes are TRBV7-9 and TRBJ2-7; D tentatively reads TRBD1 or TRBD2 (5 bases each). This receptor was taken from a young woman in good health. CDR3 sequence reads: CASSLGSGRTSYEQYF. The DNA for the CDR3 is TGTGCCAGCAGTTTGGGATCGGGACGGACCTCCTACGAGCAGTACTTC. Full variable domain (missing parts from reference TRBV7-9 and TRBJ2-7): DTGVSQNPRHKITKRGQNVTFRCDPISEHNRLYWYRQTLGQGPEFLTYFQNEAQLEKSRLLSDRFSAERPKGSFSTLEIQRTEQGDSAMYLCASSLGSGRTSYEQYFGPGTRLTVT.